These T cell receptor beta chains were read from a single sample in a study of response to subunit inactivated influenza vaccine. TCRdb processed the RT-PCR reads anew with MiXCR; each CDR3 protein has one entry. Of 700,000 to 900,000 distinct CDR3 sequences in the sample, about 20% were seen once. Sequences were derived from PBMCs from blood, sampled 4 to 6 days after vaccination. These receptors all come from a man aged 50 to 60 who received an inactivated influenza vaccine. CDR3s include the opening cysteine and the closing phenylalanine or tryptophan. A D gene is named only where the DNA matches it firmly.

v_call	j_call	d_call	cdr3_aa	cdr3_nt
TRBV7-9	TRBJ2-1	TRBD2	CASSLASLAGVFEQFF	TGTGCCAGCAGCTTAGCGAGTCTAGCGGGAGTTTTCGAGCAGTTCTTC
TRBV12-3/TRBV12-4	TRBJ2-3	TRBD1	CASSQGQGTWDTQYF	TGTGCCAGCAGTCAGGGACAGGGGACATGGGATACGCAGTATTTT
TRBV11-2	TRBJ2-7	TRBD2	CASSAASGGFYEQYF	TGTGCCAGCAGCGCGGCTAGCGGGGGATTCTACGAGCAGTACTTC
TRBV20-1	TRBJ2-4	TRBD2	CSARAPSGRAKLAKNIQYF	TGCAGTGCTAGAGCCCCTAGCGGGAGGGCCAAACTAGCCAAAAACATTCAGTACTTC
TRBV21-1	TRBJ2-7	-	CTSSKGRDNYSYEQYF	TGTACCAGCAGCAAAGGAAGGGACAACTATTCCTACGAGCAGTACTTC
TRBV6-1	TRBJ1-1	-	CASSDQQATEAFF	TGTGCCAGCAGTGACCAGCAGGCCACTGAAGCTTTCTTT
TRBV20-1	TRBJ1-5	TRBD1	CSASGTENQPQHF	TGCAGTGCCAGCGGGACAGAGAATCAGCCCCAGCATTTT
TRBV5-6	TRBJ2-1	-	CASSTGHLGNNEQFF	TGTGCCAGCAGTACGGGACATTTAGGCAACAATGAGCAGTTCTTC
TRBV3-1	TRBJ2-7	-	CASSGKDYEQYF	TGTGCCAGTTCCGGGAAAGACTACGAGCAGTACTTC
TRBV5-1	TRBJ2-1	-	CASSRFFPRSVLLGTHNEQFF	TGCGCCAGCAGCCGATTCTTCCCCCGGTCAGTTCTTTTGGGGACTCACAATGAGCAGTTCTTC